The rows below give T cell receptor beta chains drawn from one sample of a study of shared clonotypes between healthy human individuals. The data were produced by immunoSEQ multiplex PCR, yet TCRdb's version contains in-frame clones alone and is incomplete. The repertoire has 2 million to 2.5 million clones, under 97% of them found once; the top ten carry less than 0.15%. The sample comprised naive CD4+ T cells sorted from blood. Receptor source: a man aged 18 to 29 in good health. CDR3s include the opening cysteine and the closing phenylalanine or tryptophan. D genes are given only for firm matches.

TRBJ1-4,-,TRBV7-2,CASSLAGTTNEKLFF,TGTGCCAGCAGCTTAGCCGGGACAACTAATGAAAAACTGTTTTTT
TRBJ2-7,TRBD1,TRBV27,CASSLGQGTSSYEQYF,TGTGCCAGCAGTTTAGGACAGGGGACAAGCTCCTACGAGCAGTACTTC
TRBJ2-5,-,TRBV7-3,CASSLAAGAQETQYF,TGTGCCAGCAGCTTAGCCGCCGGGGCCCAAGAGACCCAGTACTTC
TRBJ1-1,-,TRBV11-2,CASTPVSGVTEAFF,TGTGCCAGCACTCCGGTTTCAGGGGTCACTGAAGCTTTCTTT
TRBJ1-2,-,TRBV6-1,CASSVTGTTGGYTF,TGTGCCAGCAGTGTTACCGGGACTACGGGAGGCTACACCTTC
TRBJ2-2,TRBD1,TRBV7-8,CASSYRGRSGTGELFF,TGTGCCAGCAGCTACAGGGGGCGAAGTGGCACCGGGGAGCTGTTTTTT
TRBJ2-5,-,TRBV7-2,CASSLGGSWEETQYF,TGTGCCAGCAGCTTAGGAGGGAGTTGGGAAGAGACCCAGTACTTC
TRBJ1-5,-,TRBV5-1,CASSLGGPNQPQHF,TGCGCCAGCAGCTTGGGGGGCCCCAATCAGCCCCAGCATTTT
TRBJ1-2,-,TRBV11-2,CASRSLSGEHGYTF,TGTGCCAGCAGGTCACTATCCGGGGAGCATGGCTACACCTTC
TRBJ2-7,TRBD2,TRBV5-1,CASSPRFGSGAYEQYF,TGCGCCAGCAGCCCAAGGTTTGGTAGCGGGGCCTACGAGCAGTACTTC
TRBJ2-3,TRBD2,TRBV6-4,CASSPQLASTQYF,TGTGCCAGCAGTCCACAACTAGCGAGTACGCAGTATTTT
TRBJ2-5,-,TRBV5-4,CASSPPGSLRETQYF,TGTGCCAGCAGCCCCCCCGGGTCGTTACGAGAGACCCAGTACTTC
TRBJ2-7,-,TRBV2,CASTVLGYEQYF,TGTGCCAGCACTGTACTCGGCTACGAGCAGTACTTC